These T cell receptor beta chains were read from a single sample in a study of T cells in Graves' hyperthyroidism and ophthalmopathy. TCRdb reprocessed the multiplex PCR reads with MiXCR, giving one entry per CDR3 protein. The data hold about 700,000 distinct CDR3 sequences, with 11% to 15% observed a single time. The sample comprised blood. Receptors were obtained from a woman aged 18-35 years with Graves' hyperthyroidism. Both conserved end residues are part of each CDR3. The order of the fields is CDR3 length, V gene, CDR3 protein.

len: 12; v_gene: TRBV6-2/TRBV6-3; CDR3aa: CAGMGDLKEAFF
len: 13; v_gene: TRBV30; CDR3aa: CAWSRGTSYEQYF
len: 16; v_gene: TRBV5-1; CDR3aa: CASKPAGGTGANVLTF
len: 12; v_gene: TRBV28; CDR3aa: CASSSRDSPLHF
len: 13; v_gene: TRBV29-1; CDR3aa: CSVAAYMNTEAFF
len: 14; v_gene: TRBV7-9; CDR3aa: CASTPSEGTYEQYF
len: 15; v_gene: TRBV24-1; CDR3aa: CATSDPTGGNEKLFF
len: 11; v_gene: TRBV7-9; CDR3aa: CASSLRGELFF
len: 14; v_gene: TRBV5-1; CDR3aa: CASRGDGSYNEQFF
len: 16; v_gene: TRBV7-2; CDR3aa: CASSLARTGTRATQYF
len: 15; v_gene: TRBV4-1; CDR3aa: CASSSVRRGLNEQYF
len: 18; v_gene: TRBV20-1; CDR3aa: CSASLAGASLNSYNEQFF
len: 14; v_gene: TRBV7-8; CDR3aa: CASSSIDSKETQYF
len: 12; v_gene: TRBV30; CDR3aa: CAWSFGKIEAFF
len: 16; v_gene: TRBV12-3/TRBV12-4; CDR3aa: CASSFFSGGHTDTQYF
len: 14; v_gene: TRBV7-9; CDR3aa: CASSLITGDNEQFF